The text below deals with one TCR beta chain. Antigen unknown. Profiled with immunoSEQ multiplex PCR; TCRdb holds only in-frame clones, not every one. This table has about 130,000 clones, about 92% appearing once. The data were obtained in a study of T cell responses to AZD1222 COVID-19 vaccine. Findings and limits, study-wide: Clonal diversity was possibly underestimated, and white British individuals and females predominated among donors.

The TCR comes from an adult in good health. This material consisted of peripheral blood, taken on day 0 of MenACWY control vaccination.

CDR3 in amino acids: CASSFRVLSGKENIQYF. The DNA of the CDR3 is TGTGCCAGCAGTTTTCGGGTCCTTAGTGGGAAAGAAAACATTCAGTACTTC. The chain carries TRBV28 and TRBJ2-4; no clear D. The germline V and J ends were trimmed by 3 bases and 5 bases, with 20 bases remaining between them. This CDR3 contains 17 residues. The germline V gene has CDR1 MDHEN and CDR2 SYDVKM. Complete variable domain (other parts from reference TRBV28 and TRBJ2-4): DVKVTQSSRYLVKRTGEKVFLECVQDMDHENMFWYRQDPGLGLRLIYFSYDVKMKEKGDIPEGYSVSREKKERFSLILESASTNQTSMYLCASSFRVLSGKENIQYFGAGTRLSVL.